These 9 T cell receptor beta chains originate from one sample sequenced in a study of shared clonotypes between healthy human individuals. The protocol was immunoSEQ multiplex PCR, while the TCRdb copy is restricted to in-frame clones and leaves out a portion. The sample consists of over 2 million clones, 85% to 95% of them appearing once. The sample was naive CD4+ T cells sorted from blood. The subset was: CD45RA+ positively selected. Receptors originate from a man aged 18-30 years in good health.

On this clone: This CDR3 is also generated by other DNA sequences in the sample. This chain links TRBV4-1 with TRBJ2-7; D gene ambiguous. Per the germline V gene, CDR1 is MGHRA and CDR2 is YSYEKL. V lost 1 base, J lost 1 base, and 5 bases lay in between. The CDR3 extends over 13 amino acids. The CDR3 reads CASSQVGSYEQYF. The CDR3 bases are TGCGCCAGCAGCCAAGTTGGGTCCTACGAGCAGTACTTC.

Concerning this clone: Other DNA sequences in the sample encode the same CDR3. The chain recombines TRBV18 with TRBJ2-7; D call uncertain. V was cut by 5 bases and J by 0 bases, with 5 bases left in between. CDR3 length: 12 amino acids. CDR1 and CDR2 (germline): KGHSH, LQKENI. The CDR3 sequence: CASSSSSYEQYF. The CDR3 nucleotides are TGTGCCAGCTCATCAAGCTCCTACGAGCAGTACTTC. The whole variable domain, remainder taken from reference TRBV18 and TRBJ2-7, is NAGVMQNPRHLVRRRGQEARLRCSPMKGHSHVYWYRQLPEEGLKFMVYLQKENIIDESGMPKERFSAEFPKEGPSILRIQQVVRGDSAAYFCASSSSSYEQYFGPGTRLTVT.

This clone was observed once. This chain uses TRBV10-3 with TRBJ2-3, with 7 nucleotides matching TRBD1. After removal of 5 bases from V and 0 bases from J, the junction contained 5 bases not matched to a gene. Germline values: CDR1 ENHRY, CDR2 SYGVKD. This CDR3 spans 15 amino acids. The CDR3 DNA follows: TGTGCCATCAGTAGGGACAGTGCTAGCACAGATACGCAGTATTTT. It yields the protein CAISRDSASTDTQYF.

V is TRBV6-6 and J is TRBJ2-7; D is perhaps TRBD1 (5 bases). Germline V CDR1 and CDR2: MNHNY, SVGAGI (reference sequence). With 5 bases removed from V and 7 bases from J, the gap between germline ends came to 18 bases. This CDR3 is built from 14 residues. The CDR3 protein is CASSVTGFSEEQYF. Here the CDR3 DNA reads TGTGCCAGCAGTGTTACAGGTTTCAGTGAGGAGCAGTACTTC.

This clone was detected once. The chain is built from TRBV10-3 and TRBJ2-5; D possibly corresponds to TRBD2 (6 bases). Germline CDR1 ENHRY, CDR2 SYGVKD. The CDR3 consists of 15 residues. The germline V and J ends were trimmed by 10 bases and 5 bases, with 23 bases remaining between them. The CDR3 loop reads CASRAAARAGETQYF. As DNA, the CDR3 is TGTGCCAGCCGTGCAGCGGCCAGGGCGGGGGAGACCCAGTACTTC.

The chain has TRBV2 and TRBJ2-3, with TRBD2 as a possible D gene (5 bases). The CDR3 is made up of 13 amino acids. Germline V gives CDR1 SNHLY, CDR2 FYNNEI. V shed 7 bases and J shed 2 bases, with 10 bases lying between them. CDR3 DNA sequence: TGTGCCAGCACCGGGGTGGTCACAGATACGCAGTATTTT. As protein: CASTGVVTDTQYF.

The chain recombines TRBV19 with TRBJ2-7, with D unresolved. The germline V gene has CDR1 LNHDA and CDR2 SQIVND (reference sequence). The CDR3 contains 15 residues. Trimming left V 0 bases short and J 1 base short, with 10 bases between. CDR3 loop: CASSIDRIRSYEQYF. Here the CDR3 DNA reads TGTGCCAGTAGTATAGATCGTATACGGTCCTACGAGCAGTACTTC.

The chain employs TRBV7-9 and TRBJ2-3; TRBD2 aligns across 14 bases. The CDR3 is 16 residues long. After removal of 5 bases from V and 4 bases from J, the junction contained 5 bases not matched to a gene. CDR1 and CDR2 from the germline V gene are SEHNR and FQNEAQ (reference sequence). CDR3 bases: TGTGCCAGCAGCACGGGACTAGCGGGAGTTGCAGATACGCAGTATTTT. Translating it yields CASSTGLAGVADTQYF.

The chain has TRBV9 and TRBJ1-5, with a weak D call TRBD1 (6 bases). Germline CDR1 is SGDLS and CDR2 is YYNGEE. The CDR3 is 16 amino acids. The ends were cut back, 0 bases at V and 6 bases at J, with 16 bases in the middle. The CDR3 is CASSVGPHQGSQPQHF. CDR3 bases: TGTGCCAGCAGCGTAGGCCCCCACCAGGGGTCTCAGCCCCAGCATTTT.